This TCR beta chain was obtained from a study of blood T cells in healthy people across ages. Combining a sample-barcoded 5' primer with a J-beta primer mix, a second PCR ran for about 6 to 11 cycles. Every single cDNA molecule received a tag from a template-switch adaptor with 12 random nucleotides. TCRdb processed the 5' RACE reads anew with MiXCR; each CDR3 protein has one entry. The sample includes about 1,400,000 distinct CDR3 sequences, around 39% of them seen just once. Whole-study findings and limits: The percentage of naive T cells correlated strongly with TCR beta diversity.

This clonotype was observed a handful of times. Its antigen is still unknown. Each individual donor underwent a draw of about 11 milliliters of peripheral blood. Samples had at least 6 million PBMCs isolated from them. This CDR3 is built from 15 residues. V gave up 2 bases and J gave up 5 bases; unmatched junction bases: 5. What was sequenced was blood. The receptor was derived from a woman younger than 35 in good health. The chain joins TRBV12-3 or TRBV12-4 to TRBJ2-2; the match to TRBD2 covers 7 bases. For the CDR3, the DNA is TGTGCCAGCAGTTTATGGATCGGGGGGACCGGGGAGCTGTTTTTT. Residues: CASSLWIGGTGELFF.